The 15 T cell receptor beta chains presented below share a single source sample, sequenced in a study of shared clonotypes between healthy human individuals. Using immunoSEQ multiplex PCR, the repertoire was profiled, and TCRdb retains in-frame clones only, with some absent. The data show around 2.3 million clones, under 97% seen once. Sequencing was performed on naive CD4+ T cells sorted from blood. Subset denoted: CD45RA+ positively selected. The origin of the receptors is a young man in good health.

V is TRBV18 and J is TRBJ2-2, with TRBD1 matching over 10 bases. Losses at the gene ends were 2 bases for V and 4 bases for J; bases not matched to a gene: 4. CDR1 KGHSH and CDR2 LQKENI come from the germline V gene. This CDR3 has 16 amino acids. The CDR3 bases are TGTGCCAGCTCACCAGGGACAGGGGCGGTCACCGGGGAGCTGTTTTTT. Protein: CASSPGTGAVTGELFF.

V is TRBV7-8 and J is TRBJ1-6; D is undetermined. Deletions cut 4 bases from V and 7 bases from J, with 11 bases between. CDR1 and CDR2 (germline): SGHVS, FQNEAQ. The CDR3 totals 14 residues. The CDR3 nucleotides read TGTGCCAGCAGCTCCGCCTTGGGGAATTCACCCCTCCACTTT. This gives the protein CASSSALGNSPLHF. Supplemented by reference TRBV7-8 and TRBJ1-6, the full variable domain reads GAGVSQSPRYKVAKRGQDVALRCDPISGHVSLFWYQQALGQGPEFLTYFQNEAQLDKSGLPSDRFFAERPEGSVSTLKIQRTQQEDSAVYLCASSSALGNSPLHFGNGTRLTVT.

CDR3 sequence: CASSLDSAKNIQYF. In DNA, the CDR3 is TGCGCCAGCAGCTTGGACAGTGCCAAAAACATTCAGTACTTC. The chain carries TRBV5-1 and TRBJ2-4; D not certain. With 0 bases removed from V and 1 base from J, the gap between germline ends came to 5 bases. CDR1 is SGHRS, CDR2 YFSETQ, per germline. This CDR3 region has 14 residues.

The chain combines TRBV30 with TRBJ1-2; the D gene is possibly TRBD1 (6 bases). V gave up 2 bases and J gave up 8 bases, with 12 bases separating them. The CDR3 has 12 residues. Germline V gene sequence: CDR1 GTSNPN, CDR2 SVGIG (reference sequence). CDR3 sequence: CAWSLRGGGYTF. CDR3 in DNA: TGTGCCTGGAGTCTCAGGGGCGGGGGCTACACCTTC.

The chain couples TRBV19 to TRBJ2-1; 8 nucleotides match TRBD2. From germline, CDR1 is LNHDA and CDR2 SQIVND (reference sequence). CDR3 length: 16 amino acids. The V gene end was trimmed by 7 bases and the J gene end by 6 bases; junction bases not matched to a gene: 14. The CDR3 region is CASKRIAGNNPNEQFF. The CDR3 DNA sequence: TGTGCCAGTAAAAGGATAGCGGGGAACAACCCCAATGAGCAGTTCTTC.

CDR3 sequence reads: CASTRTGLRGYTF. The CDR3 nucleotides read TGTGCCAGCACCCGGACAGGCCTACGGGGCTACACCTTC. This chain uses TRBV28 with TRBJ1-2; 7 nucleotides agree with TRBD1. In germline, CDR1 is MDHEN, CDR2 SYDVKM. The CDR3 runs 13 residues. V lost 7 bases to trimming and J lost 8 bases; unmatched junction nucleotides: 10.

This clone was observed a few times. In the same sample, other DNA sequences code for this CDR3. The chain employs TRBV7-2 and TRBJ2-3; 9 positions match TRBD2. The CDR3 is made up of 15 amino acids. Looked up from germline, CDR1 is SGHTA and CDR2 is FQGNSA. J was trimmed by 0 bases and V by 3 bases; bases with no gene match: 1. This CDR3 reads CASSFLAGSTDTQYF. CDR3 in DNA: TGTGCCAGCAGCTTCCTAGCGGGAAGCACAGATACGCAGTATTTT.

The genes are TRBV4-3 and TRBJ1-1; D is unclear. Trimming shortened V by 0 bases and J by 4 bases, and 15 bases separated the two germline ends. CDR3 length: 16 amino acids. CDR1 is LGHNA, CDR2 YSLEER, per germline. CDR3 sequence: CASSQDLGLRSTEAFF. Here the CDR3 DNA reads TGCGCCAGCAGCCAAGATCTAGGCCTAAGGTCCACTGAAGCTTTCTTT.

Here the CDR3 DNA reads TGTGCCAGCAGTTTACTCGGGGAGGGTGACCAGCCCCAGCATTTT. Translated: CASSLLGEGDQPQHF. V and J are TRBV28 and TRBJ1-5; D uncertain. Looked up from germline, CDR1 is MDHEN and CDR2 is SYDVKM. The length of the CDR3 is 15 residues. Trimming removed 2 bases from V and 7 bases from J, with 15 bases in between.

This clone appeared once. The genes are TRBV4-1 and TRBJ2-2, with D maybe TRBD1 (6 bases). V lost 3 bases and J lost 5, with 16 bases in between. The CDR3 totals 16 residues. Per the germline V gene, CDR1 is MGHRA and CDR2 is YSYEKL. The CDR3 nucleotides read TGCGCCAGCAGCCAGCAACAGGGTTTGCGGACCGGGGAGCTGTTTTTT. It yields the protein CASSQQQGLRTGELFF.

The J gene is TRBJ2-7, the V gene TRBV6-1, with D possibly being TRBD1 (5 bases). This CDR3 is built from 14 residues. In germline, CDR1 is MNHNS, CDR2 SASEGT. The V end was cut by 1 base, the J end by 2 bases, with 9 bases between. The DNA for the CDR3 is TGTGCCAGCAGTGAAGGCAGGGTTACCTACGAGCAGTACTTC. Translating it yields CASSEGRVTYEQYF.

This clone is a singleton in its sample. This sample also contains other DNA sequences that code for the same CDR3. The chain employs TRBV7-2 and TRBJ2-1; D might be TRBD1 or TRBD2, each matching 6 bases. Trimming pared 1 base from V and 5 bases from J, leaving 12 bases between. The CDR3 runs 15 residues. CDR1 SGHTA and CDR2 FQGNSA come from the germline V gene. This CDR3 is CASSLEGGRNNEQFF. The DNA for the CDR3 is TGTGCCAGCAGCTTAGAGGGGGGTCGGAACAATGAGCAGTTCTTC.

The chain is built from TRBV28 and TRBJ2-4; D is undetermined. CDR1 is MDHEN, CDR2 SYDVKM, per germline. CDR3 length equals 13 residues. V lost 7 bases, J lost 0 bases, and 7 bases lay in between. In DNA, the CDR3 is TGTGCCAGCATGGACCGAGCCAAAAACATTCAGTACTTC. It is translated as CASMDRAKNIQYF.

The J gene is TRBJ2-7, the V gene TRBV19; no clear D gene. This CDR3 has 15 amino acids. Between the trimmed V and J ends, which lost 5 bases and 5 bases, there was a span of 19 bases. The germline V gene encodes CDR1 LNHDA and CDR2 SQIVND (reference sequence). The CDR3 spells CASSRFGQVFDEQYF. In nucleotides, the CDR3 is TGTGCCAGTAGTCGGTTCGGGCAGGTGTTCGACGAGCAGTACTTC.

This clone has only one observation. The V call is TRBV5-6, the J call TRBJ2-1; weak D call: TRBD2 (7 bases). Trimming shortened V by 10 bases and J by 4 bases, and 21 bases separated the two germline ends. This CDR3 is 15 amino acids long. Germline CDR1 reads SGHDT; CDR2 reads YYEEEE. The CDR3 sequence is CALHEQGRAYNEQFF. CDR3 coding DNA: TGTGCCCTGCACGAGCAGGGGAGGGCTTACAATGAGCAGTTCTTC.